This T cell receptor beta chain was recorded in a study of T cell repertoires in aging, cancer and after chemotherapy. Looking at the study overall: Donor ages fell into six groups from 30 or younger up to 70 or older. Clear clonal overlap appeared across healthy donor samples taken over several months to years.

Turning to this clonotype: Its antigen remains unidentified.

TCR beta rearrangements were amplified from peripheral blood genomic DNA. Germline V lookup: CDR1 SGHRS, CDR2 YFSETQ. V was cut by 0 bases and J by 5 bases, with 2 bases left in between. The CDR3 totals 11 residues. Multiplex touch-down PCR with TRB-A/B primers amplified rearranged V-D-J TRB sequences. TCRdb fed the multiplex PCR reads into MiXCR, producing one record per CDR3 protein. This sample has some 10,000 distinct CDR3 sequences, with less than 30% found just once. Study observations and caveats: Rebound thymic output was suggested by rising median generation probability during chemotherapy in each cancer cohort. Untreated cancer patients had significantly lower blood TCR diversity than age-matched healthy donors.

J is TRBJ1-2 and V is TRBV5-1; D gene uncertain. The sequence was obtained from a human donor in good health. The sample consisted of blood. CDR3 protein: CASSLGYGYTF. As DNA, the CDR3 is TGCGCCAGCAGCTTGGGGTATGGCTACACCTTC.